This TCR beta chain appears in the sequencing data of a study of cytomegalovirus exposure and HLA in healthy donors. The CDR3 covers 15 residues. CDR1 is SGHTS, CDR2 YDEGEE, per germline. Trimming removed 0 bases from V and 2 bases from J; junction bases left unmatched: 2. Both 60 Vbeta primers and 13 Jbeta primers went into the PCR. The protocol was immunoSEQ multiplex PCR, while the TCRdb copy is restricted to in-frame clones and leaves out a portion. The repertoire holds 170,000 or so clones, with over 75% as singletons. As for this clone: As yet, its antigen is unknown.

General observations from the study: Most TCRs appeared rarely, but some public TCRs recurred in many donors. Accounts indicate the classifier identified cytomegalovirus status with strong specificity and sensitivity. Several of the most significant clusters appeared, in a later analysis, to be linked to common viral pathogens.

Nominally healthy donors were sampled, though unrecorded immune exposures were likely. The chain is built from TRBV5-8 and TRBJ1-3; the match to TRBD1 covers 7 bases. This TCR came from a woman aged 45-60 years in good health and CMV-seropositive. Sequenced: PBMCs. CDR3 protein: CASSLGTGAGNTIYF. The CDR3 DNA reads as TGTGCCAGCAGCTTGGGGACAGGCGCTGGAAACACCATATATTTT.